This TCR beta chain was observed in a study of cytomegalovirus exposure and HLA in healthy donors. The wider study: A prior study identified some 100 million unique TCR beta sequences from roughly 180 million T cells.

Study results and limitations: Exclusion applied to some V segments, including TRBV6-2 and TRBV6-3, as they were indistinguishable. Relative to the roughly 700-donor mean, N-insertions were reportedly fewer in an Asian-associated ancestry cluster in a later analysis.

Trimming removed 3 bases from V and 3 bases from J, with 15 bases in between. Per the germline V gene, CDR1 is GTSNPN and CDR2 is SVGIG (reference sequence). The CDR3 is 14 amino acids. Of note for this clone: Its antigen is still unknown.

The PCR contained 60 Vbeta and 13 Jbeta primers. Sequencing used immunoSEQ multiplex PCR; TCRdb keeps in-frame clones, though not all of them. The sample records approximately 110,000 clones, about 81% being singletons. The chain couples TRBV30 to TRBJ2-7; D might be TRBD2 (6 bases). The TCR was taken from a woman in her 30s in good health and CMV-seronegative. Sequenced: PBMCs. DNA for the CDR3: TGTGCCTGGAGCCCGCTGAGGGGAGGCTACGAGCAGTACTTC. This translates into CAWSPLRGGYEQYF.